Detailed here is one T cell receptor (beta chain). Its antigen is not identified. The sample comes from a study of neoadjuvant nivolumab and ipilimumab in lung cancer. Study-level points and caveats: Resected-tumor TCR richness correlated positively with pretherapy blood richness. A small number of samples were TCR sequenced.

This table comes from immunoSEQ multiplex PCR, and its TCRdb copy is limited to in-frame clones, with some not included. The data hold more than 40,000 clones, with about 89% observed a single time. V gave up 0 bases and J gave up 5 bases, with 12 bases separating them. The CDR3 spans 15 residues. Germline lookup yields CDR1 SGDLS and CDR2 YYNGEE. The sample in question was blood, obtained before neoadjuvant nivolumab, alone or with ipilimumab. This chain connects TRBV9 to TRBJ2-1; D might be TRBD2 (5 bases). The TCR was taken from an adult with non-small cell lung cancer. Some clones in this sample may be carry-over from other donors' samples. The CDR3 nucleotides read TGTGCCAGCAGCGTAGGAATAGCGAAGGACAATGAGCAGTTCTTC. Translating gives CASSVGIAKDNEQFF.